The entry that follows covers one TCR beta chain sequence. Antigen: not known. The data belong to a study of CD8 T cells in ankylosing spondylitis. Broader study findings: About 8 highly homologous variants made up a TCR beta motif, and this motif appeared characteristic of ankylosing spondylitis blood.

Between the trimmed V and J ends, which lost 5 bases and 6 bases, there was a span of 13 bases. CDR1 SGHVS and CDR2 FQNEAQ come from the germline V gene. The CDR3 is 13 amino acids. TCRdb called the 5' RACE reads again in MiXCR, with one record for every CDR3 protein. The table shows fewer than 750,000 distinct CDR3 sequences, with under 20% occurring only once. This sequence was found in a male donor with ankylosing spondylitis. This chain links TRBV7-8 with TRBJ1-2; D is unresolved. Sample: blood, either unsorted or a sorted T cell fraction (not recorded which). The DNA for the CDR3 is TGTGCCAGCAGCCCACCGGCTGCGGATGGCTACACCTTC. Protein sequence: CASSPPAADGYTF.